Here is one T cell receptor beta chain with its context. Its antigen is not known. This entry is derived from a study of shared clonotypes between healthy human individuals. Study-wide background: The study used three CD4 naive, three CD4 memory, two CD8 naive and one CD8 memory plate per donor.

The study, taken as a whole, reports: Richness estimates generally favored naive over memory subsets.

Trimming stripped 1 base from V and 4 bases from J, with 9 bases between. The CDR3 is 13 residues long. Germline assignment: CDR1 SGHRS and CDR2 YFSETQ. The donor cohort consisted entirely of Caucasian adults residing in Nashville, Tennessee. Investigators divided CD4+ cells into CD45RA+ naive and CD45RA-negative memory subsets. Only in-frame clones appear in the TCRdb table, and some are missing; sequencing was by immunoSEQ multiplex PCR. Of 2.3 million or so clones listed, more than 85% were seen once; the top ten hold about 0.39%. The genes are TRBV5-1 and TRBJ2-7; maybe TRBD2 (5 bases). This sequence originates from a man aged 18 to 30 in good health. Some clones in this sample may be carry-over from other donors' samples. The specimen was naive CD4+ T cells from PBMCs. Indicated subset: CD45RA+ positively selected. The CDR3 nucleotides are TGCGCCAGCAGCTTGAGCCGGGAATACGAGCAGTACTTC. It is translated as CASSLSREYEQYF.